A single TCR beta chain is shown here with its context. Trimming removed 3 bases from V and 5 bases from J; junction bases left unmatched: 3. Germline assignment: CDR1 LNHDA and CDR2 SQIVND (reference sequence). The CDR3 has 13 residues. The record originates from a study of blood T cell repertoires in COVID-19. Study at large: There were acute and convalescent COVID-19 samples, and they came from the United States, Italy and Spain.

In the source study's methods: Amplified reference gene primers provided the basis for estimating nucleated cell counts. TCRdb's table, derived via immunoSEQ multiplex PCR, lists solely in-frame clones and lacks some. V, J and clone size were drawn from that table, and D and trimming were deduced from the DNA. Of about 74,000 clones in the sample, 70% to 90% were seen once. The sequencing sample was made of peripheral blood. The chain uses TRBV19 and TRBJ1-2; 7 bases are shared with TRBD1. The clonotype originates from a man between 65 and 85 years old with active or convalescent COVID-19. The CDR3 spells CASSIDREYGYTF. The CDR3 DNA reads TGTGCCAGTAGTATCGACAGGGAGTATGGCTACACCTTC.